These T cell receptor beta chains were read from a single sample in a study of early T cells in non-severe SARS-CoV-2 infection. Via MiXCR, TCRdb re-called the 5' RACE reads, giving one row per CDR3 protein. The top ten hold 3% to 4% of the sample, which has 55,000 to 70,000 distinct CDR3 sequences, 4% to 6% seen once. This specimen was whole blood, taken at baseline. All receptors come from an adult who was a healthcare worker with PCR-confirmed SARS-CoV-2 infection or an uninfected control (not recorded which). The donor label of this sample is uncertain. The CDR3 runs from the conserved cysteine through the conserved F or W. A D gene is named only where the DNA matches it firmly. Only some rows state a clone size, as once, few, many or a class for expanded clones.

d_call	v_call	clone_size	j_call	cdr3_aa	cdr3_nt
-	TRBV20-1	-	TRBJ2-1	CSARLSDLGSYNEQFF	TGCAGTGCTAGGTTATCGGACCTGGGCTCCTACAATGAGCAGTTCTTC
-	TRBV11-3	many	TRBJ2-7	CASSLTQTSYEQYF	TGTGCCAGCAGCTTAACCCAGACGAGCTACGAGCAGTACTTC
-	TRBV12-3/TRBV12-4	many	TRBJ1-2	CASSRGRSGYTF	TGTGCCAGCAGTAGGGGAAGGAGCGGCTACACCTTC
-	TRBV4-3	many	TRBJ2-3	CASSQVTSRADTQYF	TGCGCCAGCAGCCAAGTGACCTCAAGGGCAGATACGCAGTATTTT
-	TRBV29-1	many	TRBJ2-3	CSVENPGADTQYF	TGCAGCGTTGAAAATCCGGGTGCAGATACGCAGTATTTT
-	TRBV27	many	TRBJ2-3	CASTPYSSGTQGPTDTQYF	TGTGCCAGCACCCCTTATTCGTCCGGGACCCAGGGCCCCACGGATACGCAGTATTTT
TRBD1	TRBV12-3/TRBV12-4	many	TRBJ1-6	CASSSGTGNSPLHF	TGTGCCAGCAGTTCCGGGACAGGGAATTCACCCCTCCACTTT
-	TRBV11-2	many	TRBJ2-7	CASSPPLGSYEQYF	TGTGCCAGCAGCCCGCCGCTCGGGTCCTACGAGCAGTACTTC
TRBD2	TRBV20-1	-	TRBJ2-7	CSAWGLADVYEQYF	TGCAGTGCCTGGGGACTAGCTGACGTCTACGAGCAGTACTTC
-	TRBV5-1	few	TRBJ2-2	CASSLEAGVAGELFF	TGCGCCAGCAGCTTGGAGGCAGGGGTGGCCGGGGAGCTGTTTTTT
-	TRBV7-2	many	TRBJ2-5	CASSLAHSYQETQYF	TGTGCCAGCAGCTTAGCGCACAGCTACCAAGAGACCCAGTACTTC
-	TRBV11-1	-	TRBJ2-5	CASSLGPETQYF	TGTGCCAGCAGCTTAGGGCCGGAGACCCAGTACTTC
-	TRBV13	few	TRBJ1-2	CASSPPLGDGYTF	TGTGCCAGCAGTCCTCCGCTGGGGGATGGCTACACCTTC
-	TRBV7-2	-	TRBJ2-7	CASSLAGIDYEQYF	TGTGCCAGCAGCTTAGCTGGAATTGACTACGAGCAGTACTTC
TRBD1	TRBV11-2	many	TRBJ1-2	CASSFNRGAYGYTF	TGTGCCAGCAGCTTTAACAGGGGCGCCTATGGCTACACCTTC
-	TRBV12-3/TRBV12-4	-	TRBJ1-3	CASSSGYGDTIYF	TGTGCCAGCAGTTCGGGATACGGGGACACCATATATTTT
TRBD1	TRBV27	few	TRBJ2-7	CASSRTGQEQYF	TGTGCCAGCAGTCGGACAGGGCAAGAGCAGTACTTC
TRBD2	TRBV7-8	few	TRBJ2-3	CASASGGQSDTQYF	TGTGCCAGCGCAAGCGGGGGCCAGTCAGATACGCAGTATTTT
-	TRBV2	-	TRBJ2-1	CAQSTTKAKNEQFF	TGTGCCCAGTCGACGACTAAGGCTAAGAATGAGCAGTTCTTC
-	TRBV29-1	many	TRBJ2-7	CSAAVPREQYF	TGCAGCGCCGCGGTGCCTCGGGAGCAGTACTTC
-	TRBV20-1	few	TRBJ2-7	CSGAHGTSPYEQYF	TGCAGTGGAGCTCACGGGACTTCCCCCTACGAGCAGTACTTC
-	TRBV6-2/TRBV6-3	-	TRBJ1-1	CASSTGQIAIMNTEAFF	TGTGCCAGCAGTACCGGACAGATAGCTATAATGAACACTGAAGCTTTCTTT
-	TRBV7-6	many	TRBJ2-7	CASSLEGRATTSPVYEQYF	TGTGCCAGCAGCTTAGAGGGCAGGGCAACAACTAGCCCGGTTTACGAGCAGTACTTC